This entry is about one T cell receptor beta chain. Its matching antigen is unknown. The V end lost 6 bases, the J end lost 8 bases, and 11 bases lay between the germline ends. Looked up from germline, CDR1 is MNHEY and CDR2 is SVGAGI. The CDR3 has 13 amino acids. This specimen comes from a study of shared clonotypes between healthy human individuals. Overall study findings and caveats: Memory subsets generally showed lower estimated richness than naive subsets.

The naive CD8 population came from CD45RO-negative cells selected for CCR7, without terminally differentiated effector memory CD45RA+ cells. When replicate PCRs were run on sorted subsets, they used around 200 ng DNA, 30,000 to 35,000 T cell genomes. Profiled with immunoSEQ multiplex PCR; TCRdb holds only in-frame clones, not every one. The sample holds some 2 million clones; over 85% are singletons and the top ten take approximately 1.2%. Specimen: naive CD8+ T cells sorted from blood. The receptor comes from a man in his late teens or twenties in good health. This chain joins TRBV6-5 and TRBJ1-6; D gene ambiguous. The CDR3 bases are TGTGCCAGCAGCTCCCAAACTTATTCACCCCTCCACTTT. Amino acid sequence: CASSSQTYSPLHF.